This T cell receptor beta chain was sequenced during a study of T cell changes during pregnancy in multiple sclerosis. Only in-frame clones appear in the TCRdb table, and some are missing; sequencing was by immunoSEQ multiplex PCR. The sample consists of under 85,000 clones, about 94% of them appearing once. This CDR3 contains 16 residues. CDR1 and CDR2 from the germline V gene are SGHTA and FQGNSA. The V gene end was trimmed by 1 base and the J gene end by 7 bases; junction bases not matched to a gene: 11. The clonotype was recovered from a female donor with multiple sclerosis, enrolled in a pregnancy study. The sample consisted of peripheral blood, taken in the third trimester of pregnancy. The chain links TRBV7-2 to TRBJ2-7; TRBD1 matches at 9 bases. CDR3 coding DNA: TGTGCCAGCAGCTTAGGGCGACGGACAGGGGCGTCGGAGCAGTACTTC. It is translated as CASSLGRRTGASEQYF. Using reference TRBV7-2 and TRBJ2-7 for the parts outside the CDR3, the full variable domain is GAGVSQSPSNKVTEKGKDVELRCDPISGHTALYWYRQSLGQGLEFLIYFQGNSAPDKSGLPSDRFSAERTGGSVSTLTIQRTQQEDSAVYLCASSLGRRTGASEQYFGPGTRLTVT.